A single sample gave rise to the 4 T cell receptor beta chains below, sequenced in a study of blood T cell repertoires in COVID-19. Produced via immunoSEQ multiplex PCR; TCRdb's table is partial and in-frame only. The sample records about 81,000 clones, 84% being singletons. Material: peripheral blood. The receptors derive from a human donor in a cohort sampled during active COVID-19.

J is TRBJ2-3 and V is TRBV9, with TRBD2 matching 14 bases. The trim removed 3 bases at V and 2 bases at J, leaving 5 bases unmatched. Germline V gene data show CDR1 as SGDLS and CDR2 as YYNGEE. The CDR3 loop spans 17 amino acids. The CDR3 sequence: CASSARLAGGNTDTQYF. DNA for the CDR3: TGTGCCAGCAGCGCTAGACTAGCGGGGGGGAACACAGATACGCAGTATTTT.

The chain recombines TRBV11-2 with TRBJ1-6; no clear D gene. Germline V CDR1 and CDR2: SGHAT, FQNNGV. The CDR3 is 14 amino acids. V was pared by 6 bases and J by 6 bases, with 12 bases between. This CDR3 reads CASSNLAVNSPLHF. For the CDR3, the DNA is TGTGCCAGCAGTAATTTGGCGGTTAATTCACCCCTCCACTTT. The full variable domain, rest sourced from reference TRBV11-2 and TRBJ1-6, is EAGVAQSPRYKIIEKRQSVAFWCNPISGHATLYWYQQILGQGPKLLIQFQNNGVVDDSQLPKDRFSAERLKGVDSTLKIQPAKLEDSAVYLCASSNLAVNSPLHFGNGTRLTVT.

The chain carries TRBV5-1 and TRBJ2-3; 13 positions match TRBD2. This CDR3 is built from 19 residues. Germline CDR1 reads SGHRS; CDR2 reads YFSETQ. J lost 2 bases, V lost 3 bases, and 12 bases had no gene match. The CDR3, as DNA: TGCGCCAGCAGCTCCCAGGGACTAGCGGGGACTACCATCACAGATACGCAGTATTTT. It specifies CASSSQGLAGTTITDTQYF. The variable domain in full, with the rest retrieved from reference TRBV5-1 and TRBJ2-3, is KAGVTQTPRYLIKTRGQQVTLSCSPISGHRSVSWYQQTPGQGLQFLFEYFSETQRNKGNFPGRFSGRQFSNSRSEMNVSTLELGDSALYLCASSSQGLAGTTITDTQYFGPGTRLTVL.

This chain links TRBV7-9 with TRBJ1-2; unclear D gene. The CDR3 is 13 amino acids. The V and J ends lost 1 base and 7 bases respectively, with 10 bases between them. CDR1 SEHNR and CDR2 FQNEAQ come from the germline V gene (reference sequence). CDR3 nucleotides: TGTGCCAGCAGCTTAGACGGAGGGCCTGGCTACACCTTC. It yields the protein CASSLDGGPGYTF.